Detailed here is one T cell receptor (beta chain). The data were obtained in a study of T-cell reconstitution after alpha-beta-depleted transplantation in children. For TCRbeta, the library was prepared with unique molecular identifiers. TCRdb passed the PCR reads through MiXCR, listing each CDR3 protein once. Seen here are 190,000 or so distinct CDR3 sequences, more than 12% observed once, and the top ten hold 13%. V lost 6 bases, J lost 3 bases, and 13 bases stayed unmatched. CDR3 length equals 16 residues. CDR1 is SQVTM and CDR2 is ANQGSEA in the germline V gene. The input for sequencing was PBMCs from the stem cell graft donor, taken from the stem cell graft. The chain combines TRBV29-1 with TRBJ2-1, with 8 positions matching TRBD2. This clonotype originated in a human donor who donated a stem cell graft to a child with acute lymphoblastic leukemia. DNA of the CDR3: TGCAGCGTGCCCCAACCGGTGCGGGAGGACTACAATGAGCAGTTCTTC. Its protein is CSVPQPVREDYNEQFF.